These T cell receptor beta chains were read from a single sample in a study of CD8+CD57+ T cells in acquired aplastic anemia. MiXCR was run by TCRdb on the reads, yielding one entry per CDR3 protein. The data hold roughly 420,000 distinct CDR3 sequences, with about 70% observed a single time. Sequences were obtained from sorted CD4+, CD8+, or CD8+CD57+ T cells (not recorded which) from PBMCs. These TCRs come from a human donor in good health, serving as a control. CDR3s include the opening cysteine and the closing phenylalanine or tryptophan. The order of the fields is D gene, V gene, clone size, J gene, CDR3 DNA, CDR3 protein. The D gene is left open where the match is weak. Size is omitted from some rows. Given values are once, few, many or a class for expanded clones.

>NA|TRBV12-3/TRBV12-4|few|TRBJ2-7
TGTGCCAGCAGCCACAGGGAAGTTAGGCGGTACTTC
CASSHREVRRYF
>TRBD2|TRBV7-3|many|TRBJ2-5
TGTGCCAGCAGCCCCGCGGGCCGGGCGGGGGTCCGCCAAGAGACCCAGTACTTC
CASSPAGRAGVRQETQYF
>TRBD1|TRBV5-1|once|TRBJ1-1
TGCGCCAGCAGCGCGCGGGACAGGGGGAGAGCTTTCTTT
CASSARDRGRAFF
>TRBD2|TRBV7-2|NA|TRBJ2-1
TGTGCCAGCAGCTTAGCTATAGGACTAGCTCGCTACAATGAGCAGTTCTTC
CASSLAIGLARYNEQFF
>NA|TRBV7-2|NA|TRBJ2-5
NA
CASSPGPGPQHFGQYF
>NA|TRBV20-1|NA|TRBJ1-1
TGCAGTGCTTCCGGACTAGCTTCTAGCAAACACAACACTGAAGCTTTCTTT
CSASGLASSKHNTEAFF
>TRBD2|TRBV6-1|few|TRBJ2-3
TGTGCCAGCAGCCTGACTAGCGCAGATACGCAGTATTTT
CASSLTSADTQYF
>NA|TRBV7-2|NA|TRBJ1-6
TGTGCCAGCAGCCCGTCGCCAATGAATTTACGCCACCCCTTT
CASSPSPMNLRHPF
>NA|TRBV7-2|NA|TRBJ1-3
TGTGCCAGCAGCGGTAGCGCCTCTGGAACCACCATATACTTT
CASSGSASGTTIYF
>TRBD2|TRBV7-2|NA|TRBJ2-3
TGTGCCACCTCGCGGGGGGGCACAGCTGGGGAGTATTTT
CATSRGGTAGEYF
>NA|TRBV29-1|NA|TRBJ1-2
TGCAGCGCTTTGGACGGAAGCTATGGCTACACCTTC
CSALDGSYGYTF
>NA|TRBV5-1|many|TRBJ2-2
TGCGCCAGCAATCTATCCGAGGGGCCCACCGGGGAGCTGTTTTTT
CASNLSEGPTGELFF
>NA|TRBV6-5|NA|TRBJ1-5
TGTGCCAGCAGATACGATCAGGGACGCAATCAGCCCCAGCATTTT
CASRYDQGRNQPQHF
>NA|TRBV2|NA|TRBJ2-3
TGTGCCAGCAGCCCATGGGACGGGGGCTCACCCCTGCAGTATTTT
CASSPWDGGSPLQYF
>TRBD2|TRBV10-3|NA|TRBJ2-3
TGTGCCATCAGTGAGTCCCGGGGGGGGGGCACAGATACGCAGTATTTT
CAISESRGGGTDTQYF
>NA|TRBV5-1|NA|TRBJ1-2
TGCGCCAGCAGCTTGGCACAGGCCCATTCGGGCTACACCTTC
CASSLAQAHSGYTF
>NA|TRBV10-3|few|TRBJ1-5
TGTGCCATCAGGTCAGGGGGCAATCAGCCCCAGCATTTT
CAIRSGGNQPQHF
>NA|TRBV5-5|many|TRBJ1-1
TGTGCCAGCAGCTTGTTGTGGGGGGACACTGAAGCTTTCTTT
CASSLLWGDTEAFF
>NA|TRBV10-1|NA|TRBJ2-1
TGTGCCAGCAGATTGAGGTATGAGCAGTTCTTC
CASRLRYEQFF
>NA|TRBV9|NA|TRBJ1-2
TGTGCCAGCAACATCGAAGCCCTGGGGAATGAGCAGTACACCTTC
CASNIEALGNEQYTF
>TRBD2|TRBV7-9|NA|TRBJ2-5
TGTGCCAGCAGCTCACCAAGCGGGGCTGAAAAAGAAACCCAGTACTTC
CASSSPSGAEKETQYF
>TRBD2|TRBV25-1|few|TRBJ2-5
TGTGCCAGCAGTTTTCACCGGGGGGCCCAGTACTTC
CASSFHRGAQYF
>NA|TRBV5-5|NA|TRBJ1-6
TGTGCCAGCAGCTTTACTTCGGATACTCATAATTCACCCCTCCACTTT
CASSFTSDTHNSPLHF
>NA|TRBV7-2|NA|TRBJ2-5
TGTGCCAGCAGCACGCTCGCGGACAGCAATCAGCCCCAGCAGTACTTC
CASSTLADSNQPQQYF
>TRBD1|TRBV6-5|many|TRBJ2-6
TGTGCCAGCTCCCCCGACAGGGGCATTGTCCTGACTTTC
CASSPDRGIVLTF
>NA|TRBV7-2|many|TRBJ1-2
TGTGCCAGCAGCTTAGACGCTCCCTATGGCTACACCTTC
CASSLDAPYGYTF
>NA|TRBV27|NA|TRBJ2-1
TGTGCCAGCAGTCTTGGGGGTCCACTTTACAGGCAGTTCTTC
CASSLGGPLYRQFF
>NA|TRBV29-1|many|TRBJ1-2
TGCAGCGTTGAAGGGCTAAGGGGCTACTATGGCTACACCTTC
CSVEGLRGYYGYTF
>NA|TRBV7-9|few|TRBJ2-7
TGTGCCAGCAGCCATACAGGATACTACGAGCAGTACTTC
CASSHTGYYEQYF
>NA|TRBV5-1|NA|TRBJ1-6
TGCGCCAGCGACGCCGACGGCTACACTGAACCCCTCCACTTT
CASDADGYTEPLHF
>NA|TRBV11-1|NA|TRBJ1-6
TGTGCCAGCAGCTTAGGGGCAAATTCGGAAAATTCACCCCTCCACTTT
CASSLGANSENSPLHF
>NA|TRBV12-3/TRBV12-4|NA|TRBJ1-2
TGCGCCAGCAGTTTGCTGGGACGGTATGGCTACACCTTC
CASSLLGRYGYTF
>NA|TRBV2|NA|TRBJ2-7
TGTGCCAGCACCACCTCCGGGGACCAAATACACTACGAGCAGTACTTC
CASTTSGDQIHYEQYF
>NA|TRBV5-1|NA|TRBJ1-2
TGCGCCAGCAGCTTGGAGGGGGGTGGTACTGGCTACACCTTC
CASSLEGGGTGYTF
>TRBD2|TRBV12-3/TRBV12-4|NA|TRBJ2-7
TGTGCCAGCAGTGAAAGGCGGGGGGCTGCTGGCGCCCTCTACGAGCAGTACTTC
CASSERRGAAGALYEQYF